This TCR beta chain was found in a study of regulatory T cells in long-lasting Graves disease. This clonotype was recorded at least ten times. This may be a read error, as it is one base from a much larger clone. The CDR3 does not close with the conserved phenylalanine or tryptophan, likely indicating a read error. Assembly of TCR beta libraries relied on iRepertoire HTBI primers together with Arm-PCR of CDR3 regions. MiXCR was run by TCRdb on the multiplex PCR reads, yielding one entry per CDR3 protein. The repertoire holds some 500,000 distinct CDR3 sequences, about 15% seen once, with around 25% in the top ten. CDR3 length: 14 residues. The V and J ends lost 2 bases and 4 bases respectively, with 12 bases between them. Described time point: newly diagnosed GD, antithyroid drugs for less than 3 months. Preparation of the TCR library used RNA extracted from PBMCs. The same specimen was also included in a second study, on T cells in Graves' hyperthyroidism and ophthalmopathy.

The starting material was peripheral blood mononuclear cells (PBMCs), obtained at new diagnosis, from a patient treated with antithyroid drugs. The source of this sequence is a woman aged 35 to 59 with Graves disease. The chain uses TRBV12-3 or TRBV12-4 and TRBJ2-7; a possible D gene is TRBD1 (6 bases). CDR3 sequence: CASSLRGDRYEQYL. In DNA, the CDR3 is TGTGCCAGCAGTTTACGTGGCGACAGGTACGAGCAGTACCTC.